Presented here are 9 T cell receptor beta chains from one specimen sequenced in a study of Ad26.COV2.S vaccination and SARS-CoV-2 variants. This table comes from immunoSEQ multiplex PCR, and its TCRdb copy is limited to in-frame clones, with some not included. The sample includes approximately 280,000 clones, approximately 87% of them seen just once. Treatment described: 15 to 20 received Ad26.COV2.S at low or high dose, single or two shots; about 5 received placebo; per-sample allocation not given. All samples were drawn on day 63, counting from the first vaccine or placebo injection. This material consisted of peripheral blood, taken in a trial of Ad26.COV2.S vaccine versus placebo. These TCRs come from a person between 18 and 59 years old who received the Ad26.COV2.S COVID-19 vaccine or a placebo.

The CDR3 bases are TGTGCCAGCAGCCAAGATGGCAGGGGGTATAGCAATCAGCCCCAGCATTTT. This translates into CASSQDGRGYSNQPQHF. This chain connects TRBV4-2 to TRBJ1-5, with 7 bases lining up with TRBD1. CDR3 size: 17 residues. Looked up from germline, CDR1 is LGHNA and CDR2 is YNFKEQ. The junction had 5 bases not matched to a gene; V was cut back by 0 bases and J by 0 bases.

This clone was counted a single time. V is TRBV24-1 and J is TRBJ2-3; 7 nucleotides match TRBD1. The CDR3 is 15 residues long. V was pared by 4 bases and J by 3 bases, with 6 bases of the junction left unmatched. Germline loops: CDR1 KGHDR, CDR2 SFDVKD. The CDR3: CATSDTGVGTDTQYF. CDR3 nucleotides: TGTGCCACCAGTGACACAGGGGTGGGGACAGATACGCAGTATTTT.

The rearrangement links TRBV11-2 to TRBJ2-1; 12 bases are shared with TRBD2. The V and J ends lost 2 bases and 0 bases, in that order; junction bases with no gene match: 2. The CDR3 spans 17 residues. Germline V gene data show CDR1 as SGHAT and CDR2 as FQNNGV. The CDR3 reads CASSLLAGGSSYNEQFF. CDR3 nucleotides: TGTGCCAGCAGCTTACTAGCGGGAGGGAGCTCCTACAATGAGCAGTTCTTC.

The chain employs TRBV7-6 and TRBJ2-2, with 9 bases that match TRBD1. CDR1 SGHVS and CDR2 FNYEAQ come from the germline V gene. There are 16 residues in the CDR3. The J segment lost 2 bases and the V segment lost 5 bases, leaving 6 bases of the junction unmatched. This CDR3 reads CASSPRQGVNTGELFF. DNA of the CDR3: TGTGCCAGCAGCCCCCGACAGGGGGTAAACACCGGGGAGCTGTTTTTT.

This rearrangement joins TRBV2 to TRBJ2-7; 7 bases are a match to TRBD1. V gave up 5 bases and J gave up 6 bases; unmatched junction bases: 1. The CDR3 covers 11 residues. CDR1 is SNHLY, CDR2 FYNNEI, per germline. The CDR3 bases are TGTGCCAGCAGTTACAGGGGCGAGCAGTACTTC. It is translated as CASSYRGEQYF.

Note on this clone: This sample also contains other DNA sequences that code for the same CDR3. The genes are TRBV12-3 or TRBV12-4 and TRBJ1-1; D is unclear. V was trimmed by 2 bases and J by 5 bases, leaving 9 bases between them. This CDR3 has 13 residues. Written as DNA, the CDR3 is TGTGCCAGCAGTTTACAAGGTGGGACTGAAGCTTTCTTT. Encoded protein: CASSLQGGTEAFF.

The genes are TRBV5-6 and TRBJ1-5, with D maybe TRBD1 (5 bases). The CDR3 extends over 14 amino acids. CDR1 is SGHDT, CDR2 YYEEEE, per germline. V lost 4 bases to trimming and J lost 6 bases, with 14 bases between them. CDR3 amino acids: CASSLRGVSQPQHF. CDR3 coding DNA: TGTGCCAGCAGCCTCCGGGGGGTAAGTCAGCCCCAGCATTTT.

The genes are TRBV7-2 and TRBJ2-3; weak D call: TRBD2 (5 bases). Germline V gene data show CDR1 as SGHTA and CDR2 as FQGNSA. The CDR3 loop spans 15 amino acids. V dropped 4 bases and J dropped 8 bases, with 19 bases sitting between them. For the CDR3, the DNA is TGTGCCAGCAGCTCCACTAATCTACGGACTTCTACGCAGTATTTT. Its translation: CASSSTNLRTSTQYF.

This chain links TRBV9 with TRBJ2-1; no clear D gene. Trimming pared 0 bases from V and 7 bases from J, leaving 14 bases between. The CDR3 is 15 residues long. From germline, CDR1 is SGDLS and CDR2 YYNGEE. CDR3 in amino acids: CASSVAETVINEQFF. The CDR3 DNA follows: TGTGCCAGCAGCGTAGCTGAGACTGTCATTAATGAGCAGTTCTTC.